This passage covers 11 T cell receptor beta chains from one sample sequenced in a study of patients and donors after allogeneic stem cell transplantation. Each CDR3 protein gets one entry after TCRdb re-called the RT-PCR reads with MiXCR. Here the sample spans approximately 150,000 distinct CDR3 sequences, around 30% being singletons. What was sequenced was blood, either unsorted or a sorted T cell fraction (not recorded which). Receptor source: a human donor who was either an allogeneic HSCT recipient or a stem cell or donor lymphocyte infusion donor (not recorded which). It is not recorded whose cells these are; they may come from a transplant donor.

In its sample, this clonotype was seen many times. The CDR3 loop reads CASSLVDGYNYGYTF. The CDR3 DNA sequence: TGCGCCAGCAGCTTGGTTGACGGATATAACTATGGCTACACCTTC. The rearrangement uses TRBV5-1 and TRBJ1-2; D is ambiguous. Germline loops: CDR1 SGHRS, CDR2 YFSETQ. V lost 0 bases and J lost 1, with 10 bases in between. The length of the CDR3 is 15 residues.

This clonotype was seen many times. The chain combines TRBV5-1 with TRBJ2-5; D remains ambiguous. CDR1 and CDR2 (germline): SGHRS, YFSETQ. V lost 0 bases, J lost 4 bases, and 10 bases lay in between. CDR3 length: 14 amino acids. The CDR3 DNA follows: TGCGCCAGCAGCTTGGTGCCCCCATCAGAGACCCAGTACTTC. Amino acids: CASSLVPPSETQYF.

V is TRBV29-1 and J is TRBJ2-7; 10 bases match TRBD1. This CDR3 has 15 residues. Germline trimming cut 0 bases from V and 4 bases from J; bases unmatched to any gene: 6. Per the germline V gene, CDR1 is SQVTM and CDR2 is ANQGSEA. CDR3 coding DNA: TGCAGCGTTGAAGATCGAGGGACAGGGGTATACGAGCAGTACTTC. It translates to CSVEDRGTGVYEQYF.

CDR3 sequence: CASSVAVLETQYF. DNA of the CDR3: TGTGCCAGCAGTGTAGCGGTCCTTGAGACCCAGTACTTC. The V and J genes are TRBV28 and TRBJ2-5, with D possibly matching TRBD2 (6 bases). CDR3 length: 13 amino acids. Looked up from germline, CDR1 is MDHEN and CDR2 is SYDVKM. V lost 5 bases, J lost 5 bases, and 12 bases lay in between.

The chain combines TRBV20-1 with TRBJ1-5; a possible D gene is TRBD1 (5 bases). Germline loops: CDR1 DFQATT, CDR2 SNEGSKA (reference sequence). The germline V and J ends were trimmed by 4 bases and 2 bases, with 18 bases remaining between them. The CDR3 spans 16 residues. In DNA form, the CDR3 reads TGCAGTGCTAAGCAGGGTTGGGCGGGGGGCAATCAGCCCCAGCATTTT. It is translated as CSAKQGWAGGNQPQHF.

In this sample, this clonotype turned up a few times. The chain joins TRBV6-5 to TRBJ1-1, with D possibly TRBD1 on 5 matching bases. Trimming pared 6 bases from V and 1 base from J, leaving 15 bases between. Germline V gene sequence: CDR1 MNHEY, CDR2 SVGAGI. The CDR3 runs to 15 residues. The CDR3 reads CASRLLTGQNTEAFF. As DNA, the CDR3 is TGTGCCAGCAGACTACTTACAGGACAGAACACTGAAGCTTTCTTT.

The gene calls are TRBV27 and TRBJ2-1; 11 nucleotides match TRBD2. The CDR3 spans 20 residues. Germline CDR1 is MNHEY and CDR2 is SMNVEV (reference sequence). The J segment lost 0 bases and the V segment lost 4 bases, leaving 14 bases of the junction unmatched. The CDR3 region is CASSYGGKGLAEYSYNEQFF. The CDR3 DNA is TGTGCCAGCAGTTACGGGGGCAAGGGACTAGCGGAGTACTCCTACAATGAGCAGTTCTTC.

The genes are TRBV24-1 and TRBJ2-7; 8 bases fit TRBD1. Trimming took 2 bases from V and 6 from J; bases not matched to a gene: 5. CDR1 and CDR2 (germline): KGHDR, SFDVKD. The CDR3 totals 14 residues. The chain's CDR3 is CATSDSGQGGEQYF. Written as DNA, the CDR3 is TGTGCCACCAGTGATTCCGGACAGGGCGGCGAGCAGTACTTC.

This clonotype showed up just a few times. The chain carries TRBV6-5 and TRBJ1-6; D not certain. From germline, CDR1 is MNHEY and CDR2 SVGAGI. The CDR3 runs to 15 residues. Trimming took off 0 bases at V and 5 bases at J, with 8 bases between the two ends. CDR3 DNA sequence: TGTGCCAGCAGTTACTCCACACTAGATAATTCACCCCTCCACTTT. This sequence encodes CASSYSTLDNSPLHF.

This clonotype showed up just once. The chain joins TRBV24-1 to TRBJ2-5; TRBD1 agrees at 7 bases. Germline assignment: CDR1 KGHDR and CDR2 SFDVKD. The length of the CDR3 is 14 residues. J was trimmed by 5 bases and V by 4 bases; bases with no gene match: 6. The DNA of the CDR3 is TGTGCCACCAGTGACCCTGACAGGGTCGAGACCCAGTACTTC. Amino acids: CATSDPDRVETQYF.

Only a few counts were recorded for this clonotype. The genes are TRBV5-1 and TRBJ1-1, with 9 bases aligning to TRBD1. V shed 4 bases and J 2 bases; nucleotides not matched to a gene: 3. CDR3 length: 14 residues. Germline values: CDR1 SGHRS, CDR2 YFSETQ. CDR3 coding DNA: TGCGCCAGCAGCCCGGACAGGGGCAACACTGAAGCTTTCTTT. This sequence encodes CASSPDRGNTEAFF.